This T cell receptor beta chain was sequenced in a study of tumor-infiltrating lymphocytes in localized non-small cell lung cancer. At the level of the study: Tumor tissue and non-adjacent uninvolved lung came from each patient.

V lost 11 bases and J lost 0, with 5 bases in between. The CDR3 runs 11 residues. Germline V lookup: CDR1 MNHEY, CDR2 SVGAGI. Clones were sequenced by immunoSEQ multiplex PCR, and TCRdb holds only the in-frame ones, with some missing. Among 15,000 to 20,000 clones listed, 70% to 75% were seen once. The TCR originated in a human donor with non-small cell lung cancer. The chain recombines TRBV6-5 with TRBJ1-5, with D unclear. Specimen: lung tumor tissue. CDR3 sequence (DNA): TGTGCCGTGGGTAGCAATCAGCCCCAGCATTTT. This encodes CAVGSNQPQHF.